The 32 T cell receptor beta chains below were found in one sample sequenced in a study of response to subunit inactivated influenza vaccine. TCRdb ran MiXCR on the RT-PCR reads and lists one entry per CDR3 protein. The data contain 450,000 to 600,000 distinct CDR3 sequences, around 8% of them singletons. The material was PBMCs from blood, obtained less than 30 months after vaccination. These receptors all come from a man in his fifties or sixties who received an inactivated influenza vaccine.

The chain has TRBV5-1 and TRBJ2-5; D possibly corresponds to TRBD1 (5 bases). There are 14 residues in the CDR3. V lost 1 base and J lost 4, with 11 bases in between. Germline loops: CDR1 SGHRS, CDR2 YFSETQ. The CDR3 region is CASSLQGCAETQYF. In DNA, the CDR3 is TGCGCCAGCAGCTTGCAGGGATGCGCAGAGACCCAGTACTTC.

This clonotype was detected only a few times. The chain carries TRBV2 and TRBJ2-1; TRBD2 matches 13 bases. Germline CDR1 and CDR2: SNHLY and FYNNEI. The CDR3 runs 15 residues. Trimming removed 6 bases from V and 8 bases from J; junction bases left unmatched: 7. The DNA of the CDR3 is TGTGCCAGCAGGGTACTAGCGGGAGGGCCGGATGAGCAGTTCTTC. Its protein is CASRVLAGGPDEQFF.

The chain links TRBV6-1 to TRBJ2-3; D is perhaps TRBD2 (6 bases). Germline V gene lookup returns CDR1 MNHNS and CDR2 SASEGT. The CDR3 runs to 16 residues. The V and J ends lost 7 bases and 2 bases respectively, with 19 bases between them. The DNA for the CDR3 is TGTGCCAGCACGCTCTTTGAGCGGCGGGACACAGATACGCAGTATTTT. This sequence encodes CASTLFERRDTDTQYF.

This clonotype appeared a few times. V usage is TRBV7-2 and J usage is TRBJ2-1; TRBD2 aligns across 13 bases. Germline CDR1 is SGHTA and CDR2 is FQGNSA. CDR3 length: 17 amino acids. Trimming removed 5 bases from V and 0 bases from J; junction bases left unmatched: 4. The CDR3 nucleotides are TGTGCCAGCAGCCGGACTAGCGGGGGAAGCTCCTACAATGAGCAGTTCTTC. It is translated as CASSRTSGGSSYNEQFF.

This clonotype was recorded many times. V usage is TRBV12-3 or TRBV12-4 and J usage is TRBJ2-1; the match to TRBD2 covers 9 bases. The CDR3 contains 18 residues. V lost 3 bases to trimming and J lost 4 bases; unmatched junction nucleotides: 13. DNA of the CDR3: TGTGCCAGCAGTTTCGACTCAACCGGGACTAGCTCATACAATGAGCAGTTCTTC. As protein: CASSFDSTGTSSYNEQFF.

The chain uses TRBV20-1 and TRBJ1-1, with D perhaps matching TRBD1 (6 bases). The CDR3 consists of 12 residues. V dropped 3 bases and J dropped 10 bases, with 15 bases sitting between them. In germline, CDR1 is DFQATT, CDR2 SNEGSKA (reference sequence). The CDR3 nucleotides read TGCAGTGCTAGGCGGACAGATCTCGTAGCTTTCTTT. It specifies CSARRTDLVAFF.

This clonotype showed up just a few times. The chain is built from TRBV5-1 and TRBJ2-1, with D possibly TRBD2 on 6 matching bases. V lost 6 bases and J 6 bases, leaving 13 bases between the germline ends. Germline V gene sequence: CDR1 SGHRS, CDR2 YFSETQ. The CDR3 extends over 13 amino acids. The CDR3 sequence is CASTWQGGNEQFF. The CDR3 nucleotides read TGCGCCAGCACATGGCAGGGAGGCAATGAGCAGTTCTTC. Supplemented by reference TRBV5-1 and TRBJ2-1, the full variable domain reads KAGVTQTPRYLIKTRGQQVTLSCSPISGHRSVSWYQQTPGQGLQFLFEYFSETQRNKGNFPGRFSGRQFSNSRSEMNVSTLELGDSALYLCASTWQGGNEQFFGPGTRLTVL.

The V and J genes are TRBV12-3 or TRBV12-4 and TRBJ2-7; TRBD2 agrees at 10 bases. With V trimmed by 7 bases and J by 2 bases, 11 bases remained unmatched. The CDR3 runs to 16 residues. CDR3 nucleotides: TGTGCCAGCACTAGCGGGGGTTGGGGGAAAACCTACGAGCAGTACTTC. Protein product: CASTSGGWGKTYEQYF.

Only a few counts were recorded for this clonotype. The genes are TRBV7-2 and TRBJ2-5; 11 nucleotides agree with TRBD2. CDR3 size: 16 residues. The J segment lost 2 bases and the V segment lost 0 bases, leaving 2 bases of the junction unmatched. Germline V gene lookup returns CDR1 SGHTA and CDR2 FQGNSA. CDR3 nucleotides: TGTGCCAGCAGCTTAGCGGCTAGCGGGGGGCAAGAGACCCAGTACTTC. Encoded protein: CASSLAASGGQETQYF.

This clonotype was detected many times. V gene TRBV15 combines with J gene TRBJ1-4; D is ambiguous. This CDR3 has 14 amino acids. Trimming cost V 0 bases and J 6 bases, with 8 bases left between them. Germline V lookup: CDR1 LNHNV, CDR2 YYDKDF (reference sequence). The CDR3 here is CATSRERGYEKLFF. CDR3 in DNA: TGTGCCACCAGCAGAGAACGAGGGTATGAAAAACTGTTTTTT.

This clonotype was picked up many times. The chain has TRBV29-1 and TRBJ2-7; 9 bases agree with TRBD2. The V and J ends lost 6 bases and 4 bases, in that order; junction bases with no gene match: 7. From germline, CDR1 is SQVTM and CDR2 ANQGSEA. This CDR3 has 13 amino acids. The CDR3 spells CSVTGTSNYEQYF. The DNA of the CDR3 is TGCAGCGTAACCGGGACTAGCAATTACGAGCAGTACTTC.

This rearrangement joins TRBV18 to TRBJ2-7; D is ambiguous. CDR1 is KGHSH and CDR2 is LQKENI in the germline V gene. The CDR3 has 12 residues. V dropped 3 bases and J dropped 4 bases, with 7 bases sitting between them. CDR3 loop: CASSPEEYEQYF. In DNA form, the CDR3 reads TGTGCCAGCTCACCCGAAGAGTACGAGCAGTACTTC.

This clonotype was seen only a few times. The chain is built from TRBV28 and TRBJ1-1, with D tentatively TRBD1 (5 bases). V gave up 7 bases and J gave up 1 base, with 10 bases separating them. Germline assignment: CDR1 MDHEN and CDR2 SYDVKM. CDR3 size: 13 residues. CDR3 protein: CASISGQNTEAFF. CDR3 DNA sequence: TGTGCCAGCATTTCGGGGCAGAACACTGAAGCTTTCTTT.

This clonotype turned up a few times. The V and J genes are TRBV6-1 and TRBJ2-1; 7 positions match TRBD1. CDR1 and CDR2 from the germline V gene are MNHNS and SASEGT. J was trimmed by 8 bases and V by 4 bases; bases with no gene match: 8. The CDR3 runs to 14 residues. The CDR3 DNA follows: TGTGCCAGCAGTGCGACAGGGTCGGTCTATGAGCAGTTCTTC. Residues: CASSATGSVYEQFF.

The V and J genes are TRBV6-1 and TRBJ1-2; D call uncertain. There are 12 residues in the CDR3. Trimming cost V 4 bases and J 7 bases, with 10 bases left between them. CDR1 and CDR2 (germline): MNHNS, SASEGT. The CDR3 sequence: CASSGNMGGYTF. The CDR3 region has the DNA TGTGCCAGCAGTGGAAATATGGGTGGCTACACCTTC.

The V call is TRBV4-3, the J call TRBJ2-3, with 9 bases lining up with TRBD2. With V trimmed by 5 bases and J by 6 bases, 9 bases remained unmatched. Germline CDR1 LGHNA, CDR2 YSLEER. The CDR3 loop spans 15 amino acids. CDR3 in DNA: TGCGCCAGCAGCGAGGGCGGGAGGGCCAGTGATACGCAGTATTTT. Translation gives CASSEGGRASDTQYF.

This clonotype has a handful of counts. V gene TRBV12-3 or TRBV12-4 combines with J gene TRBJ2-4; D is perhaps TRBD2 (5 bases). The CDR3 spans 11 residues. Trimming pared 7 bases from V and 11 bases from J, leaving 12 bases between. CDR3 coding DNA: TGTGCCAGCACACCGGGATTACTTCAGTACTTC. Residues: CASTPGLLQYF.

This clonotype turned up a few times. The J gene is TRBJ2-3, the V gene TRBV27; 12 positions match TRBD2. V was pared by 3 bases and J by 6 bases, with 4 bases of the junction left unmatched. This CDR3 is 15 amino acids long. The germline V gene has CDR1 MNHEY and CDR2 SMNVEV (reference sequence). Here the CDR3 reads CASSFPSGGDDTQYF. The CDR3 DNA reads TGTGCCAGCAGTTTTCCTAGCGGGGGGGACGATACGCAGTATTTT.

This clonotype came up a few times. The chain is built from TRBV7-2 and TRBJ2-7, with D tentatively TRBD2 (5 bases). The V gene lost 8 bases and the J gene lost 0 bases, with 11 bases spanning the gap. The germline CDR1 and CDR2 sequences are SGHTA and FQGNSA. The CDR3 spans 13 residues. CDR3 coding DNA: TGTGCCAGCTCGGGGAAAAGCTCCTACGAGCAGTACTTC. This codes for CASSGKSSYEQYF.

This CDR3 reads CSAISTGNQPQHF. DNA of the CDR3: TGCAGTGCAATTTCGACAGGGAATCAGCCCCAGCATTTT. V and J are TRBV20-1 and TRBJ1-5; 7 bases are a match to TRBD1. Trimming removed 6 bases from V and 4 bases from J; junction bases left unmatched: 6. The length of the CDR3 is 13 residues. From germline, CDR1 is DFQATT and CDR2 SNEGSKA (reference sequence).

The chain links TRBV7-2 to TRBJ2-3; either TRBD1 or TRBD2 may fit D (6 bases each). CDR3 length equals 15 residues. Germline assignment: CDR1 SGHTA and CDR2 FQGNSA. V lost 8 bases and J lost 4, with 19 bases in between. The DNA of the CDR3 is TGTGCCAGCCTAACCAAAGGGGGGTTCCCAGATACGCAGTATTTT. Translated, it gives CASLTKGGFPDTQYF.

This clonotype was counted at least ten times. J is TRBJ1-1 and V is TRBV6-2 or TRBV6-3, with a tentative D call TRBD1 (6 bases). Germline CDR1 reads MNHEY; CDR2 reads SVGEGT. The CDR3 extends over 14 amino acids. The V end was cut by 7 bases, the J end by 8 bases, with 20 bases between. DNA for the CDR3: TGTGCCAGCATTCGGGGACAAAACTCCGCCGAAGCTTTCTTT. This gives the protein CASIRGQNSAEAFF.

In its sample, this clonotype was seen many times. The gene calls are TRBV14 and TRBJ2-7; D is ambiguous. The CDR3 is 11 amino acids. Germline V gene lookup returns CDR1 SGHDN and CDR2 FVKESK. V was cut by 0 bases and J by 4 bases, with 1 base left in between. Here the CDR3 reads CASSQEYEQYF. The CDR3 DNA is TGTGCCAGCAGCCAAGAATACGAGCAGTACTTC.

The rearrangement uses TRBV3-1 and TRBJ2-3; TRBD2 is a possible D gene (6 bases). The CDR3 is 18 amino acids. Looked up from germline, CDR1 is LGHDT and CDR2 is YNNKEL (reference sequence). Trimming left V 2 bases short and J 5 bases short, with 23 bases between. The CDR3 region is CASSQSYLEGLLGDTQYF. CDR3 bases: TGTGCCAGCAGCCAATCCTACCTGGAGGGGCTCTTGGGAGATACGCAGTATTTT.

The CDR3 sequence: CASSLSKSNYYGYTF. The CDR3 DNA is TGTGCCAGCAGTTTATCTAAAAGCAATTACTATGGCTACACCTTC. The J gene is TRBJ1-2, the V gene TRBV27; the D is unclear. V lost 0 bases to trimming and J lost 3 bases, with 11 bases between them. This CDR3 is 15 amino acids long. CDR1 MNHEY and CDR2 SMNVEV come from the germline V gene (reference sequence).

V is TRBV5-1 and J is TRBJ2-5; tentative D call: TRBD1 (6 bases). Germline assignment: CDR1 SGHRS and CDR2 YFSETQ. The CDR3 is 13 residues long. Trimming stripped 4 bases from V and 2 bases from J, with 9 bases between. CDR3 sequence (DNA): TGCGCCAGCAGCATACAGGGTCAAGAGACCCAGTACTTC. This gives the protein CASSIQGQETQYF.

This clonotype has at least ten counts. The chain combines TRBV10-3 with TRBJ2-7; 7 bases agree with TRBD2. The V segment lost 8 bases and the J segment 0 bases; nucleotides outside the gene matches: 7. The CDR3 extends over 14 amino acids. Germline V gives CDR1 ENHRY, CDR2 SYGVKD. The CDR3 loop reads CAISGGESSYEQYF. For the CDR3, the DNA is TGTGCCATCTCGGGAGGCGAGAGCTCCTACGAGCAGTACTTC.

This clonotype was seen many times. The chain uses TRBV20-1 and TRBJ2-3, with TRBD1 matching over 9 bases. The trim removed 3 bases at V and 3 bases at J, leaving 10 bases unmatched. The length of the CDR3 is 16 residues. Germline lookup yields CDR1 DFQATT and CDR2 SNEGSKA (reference sequence). CDR3 nucleotides: TGCAGTGCTAGCACCGTTACAGGGGGCGTAACAGATACGCAGTATTTT. Translating it yields CSASTVTGGVTDTQYF.

This rearrangement joins TRBV12-3 or TRBV12-4 to TRBJ2-2; weak D call: TRBD2 (6 bases). The CDR3 sequence is 15 residues long. Between the trimmed V and J ends, which lost 2 bases and 9 bases, there was a span of 16 bases. CDR3 coding DNA: TGTGCCAGCAGTTTAAAGGGACTCACAACTAGGGAGCTGTTTTTT. It is translated as CASSLKGLTTRELFF.

The chain has TRBV6-2 or TRBV6-3 and TRBJ2-7; D is possibly TRBD2 (7 bases). Trimming removed 6 bases from V and 5 bases from J, with 17 bases in between. CDR1 and CDR2 (germline): MNHEY, SVGEGT. The CDR3 contains 14 residues. CDR3 in amino acids: CASRMAGASNEQYF. Here the CDR3 DNA reads TGTGCCAGCAGGATGGCGGGGGCTTCGAACGAGCAGTACTTC.

J is TRBJ2-7 and V is TRBV20-1; 7 bases fit TRBD2. Losses at the gene ends were 1 base for V and 5 bases for J; bases not matched to a gene: 5. The germline V gene encodes CDR1 DFQATT and CDR2 SNEGSKA (reference sequence). CDR3 size: 13 residues. The CDR3 region has the DNA TGCAGTGCTAGAGGGGAGGGAACCCACGAGCAGTACTTC. It specifies CSARGEGTHEQYF.

The genes are TRBV7-9 and TRBJ2-4, with 7 bases identical to TRBD2. The J segment lost 2 bases and the V segment lost 4 bases, leaving 5 bases of the junction unmatched. This CDR3 is built from 15 residues. The germline CDR1 and CDR2 sequences are SEHNR and FQNEAQ (reference sequence). CDR3 in DNA: TGTGCCAGCAGCTACGCGGGGGTGACCAAAAACATTCAGTACTTC. It translates to CASSYAGVTKNIQYF.